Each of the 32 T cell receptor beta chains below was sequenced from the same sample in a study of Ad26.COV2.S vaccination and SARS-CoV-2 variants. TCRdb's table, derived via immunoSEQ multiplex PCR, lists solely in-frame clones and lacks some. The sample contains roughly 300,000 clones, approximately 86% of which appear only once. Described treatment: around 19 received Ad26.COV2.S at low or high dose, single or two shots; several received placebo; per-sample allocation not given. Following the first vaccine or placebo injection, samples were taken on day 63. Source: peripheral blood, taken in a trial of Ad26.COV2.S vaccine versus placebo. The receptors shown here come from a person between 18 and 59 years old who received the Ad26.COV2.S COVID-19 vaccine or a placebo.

DNA for the CDR3: TGTGCCAGCAGTGAGAGCGCCCCCCAGCATGGCTACACCTTC. Translating it yields CASSESAPQHGYTF. The genes are TRBV2 and TRBJ1-2; D is uncertain. Trimming left V 3 bases short and J 6 bases short, with 14 bases between. CDR1 is SNHLY and CDR2 is FYNNEI in the germline V gene. The length of the CDR3 is 14 residues.

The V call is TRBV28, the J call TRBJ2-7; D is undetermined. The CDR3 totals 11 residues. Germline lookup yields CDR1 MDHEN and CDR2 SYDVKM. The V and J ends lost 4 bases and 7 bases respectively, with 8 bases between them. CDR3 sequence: CASSYDVEQYF. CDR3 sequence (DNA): TGTGCCAGCAGTTATGACGTAGAGCAGTACTTC. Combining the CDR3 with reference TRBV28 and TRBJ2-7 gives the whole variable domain DVKVTQSSRYLVKRTGEKVFLECVQDMDHENMFWYRQDPGLGLRLIYFSYDVKMKEKGDIPEGYSVSREKKERFSLILESASTNQTSMYLCASSYDVEQYFGPGTRLTVT.

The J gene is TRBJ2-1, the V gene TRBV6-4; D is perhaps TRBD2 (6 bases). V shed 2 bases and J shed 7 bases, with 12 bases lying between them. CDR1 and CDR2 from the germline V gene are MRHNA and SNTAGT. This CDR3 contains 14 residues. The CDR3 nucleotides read TGTGCCAGCAGTGACGAATCCGGGGGTAATGAGCAGTTCTTC. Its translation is CASSDESGGNEQFF.

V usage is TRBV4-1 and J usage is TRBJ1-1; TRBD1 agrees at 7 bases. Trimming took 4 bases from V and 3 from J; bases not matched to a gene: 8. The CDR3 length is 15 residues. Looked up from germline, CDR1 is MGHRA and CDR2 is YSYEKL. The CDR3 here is CASSLKAGGYTEAFF. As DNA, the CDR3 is TGCGCCAGCAGCCTCAAGGCAGGGGGGTACACTGAAGCTTTCTTT.

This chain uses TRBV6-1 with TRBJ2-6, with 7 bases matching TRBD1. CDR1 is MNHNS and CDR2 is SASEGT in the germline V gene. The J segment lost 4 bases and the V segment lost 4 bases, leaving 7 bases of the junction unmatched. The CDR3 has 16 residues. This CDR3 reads CASSAEGAWGANVLTF. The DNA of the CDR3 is TGTGCCAGCAGTGCAGAGGGGGCGTGGGGGGCCAACGTCCTGACTTTC.

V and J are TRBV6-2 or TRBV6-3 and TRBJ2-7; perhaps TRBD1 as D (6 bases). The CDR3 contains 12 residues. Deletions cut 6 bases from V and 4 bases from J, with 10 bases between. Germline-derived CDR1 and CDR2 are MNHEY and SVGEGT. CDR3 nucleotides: TGTGCCAGCAGCCTGGACAGTTACGAGCAGTACTTC. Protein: CASSLDSYEQYF.

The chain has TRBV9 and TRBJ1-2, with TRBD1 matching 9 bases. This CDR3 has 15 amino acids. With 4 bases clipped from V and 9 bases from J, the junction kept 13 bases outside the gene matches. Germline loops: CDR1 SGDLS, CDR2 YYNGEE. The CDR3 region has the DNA TGTGCCAGCAGCCCGCACAGGGGGCGGGTTGGGAGCTACACCTTC. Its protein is CASSPHRGRVGSYTF.

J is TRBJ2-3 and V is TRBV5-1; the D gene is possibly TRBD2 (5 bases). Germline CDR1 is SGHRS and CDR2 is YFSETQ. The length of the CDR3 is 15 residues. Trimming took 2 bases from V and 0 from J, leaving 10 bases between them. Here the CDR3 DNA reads TGCGCCAGCAGCTTAAGCGGAGACAGCACAGATACGCAGTATTTT. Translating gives CASSLSGDSTDTQYF.

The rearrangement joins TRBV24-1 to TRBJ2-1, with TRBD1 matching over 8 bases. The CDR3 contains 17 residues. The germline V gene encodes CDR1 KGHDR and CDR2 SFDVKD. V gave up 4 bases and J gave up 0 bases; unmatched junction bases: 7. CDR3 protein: CATSDPGGLSSYNEQFF. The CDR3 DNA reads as TGTGCCACCAGTGACCCAGGGGGCCTCAGCTCCTACAATGAGCAGTTCTTC.

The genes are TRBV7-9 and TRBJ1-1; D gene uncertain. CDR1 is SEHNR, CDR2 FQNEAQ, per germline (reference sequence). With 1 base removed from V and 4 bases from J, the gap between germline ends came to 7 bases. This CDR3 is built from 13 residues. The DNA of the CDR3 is TGTGCCAGCAGCTTAGAAGAATCCACTGAAGCTTTCTTT. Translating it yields CASSLEESTEAFF.

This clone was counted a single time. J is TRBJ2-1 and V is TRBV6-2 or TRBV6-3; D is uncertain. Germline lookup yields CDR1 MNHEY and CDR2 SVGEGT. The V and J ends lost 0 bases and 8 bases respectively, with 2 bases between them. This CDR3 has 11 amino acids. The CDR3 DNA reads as TGTGCCAGCAGTTACTCATATGAGCAGTTCTTC. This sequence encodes CASSYSYEQFF.

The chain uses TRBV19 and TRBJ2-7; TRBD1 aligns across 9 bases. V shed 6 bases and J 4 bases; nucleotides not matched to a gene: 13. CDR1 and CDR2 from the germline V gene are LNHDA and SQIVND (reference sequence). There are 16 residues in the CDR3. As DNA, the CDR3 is TGTGCCAGTAGCCCTAGGGCCGACAGGGGGGCGTACGAGCAGTACTTC. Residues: CASSPRADRGAYEQYF.

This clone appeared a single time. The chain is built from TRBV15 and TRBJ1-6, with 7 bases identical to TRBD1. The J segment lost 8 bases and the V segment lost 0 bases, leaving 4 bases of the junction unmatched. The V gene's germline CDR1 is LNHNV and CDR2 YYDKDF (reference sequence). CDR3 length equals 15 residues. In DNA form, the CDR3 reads TGTGCCACCAGCAGAGATCTCGACAGGGATTCACCCCTCCACTTT. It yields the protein CATSRDLDRDSPLHF.

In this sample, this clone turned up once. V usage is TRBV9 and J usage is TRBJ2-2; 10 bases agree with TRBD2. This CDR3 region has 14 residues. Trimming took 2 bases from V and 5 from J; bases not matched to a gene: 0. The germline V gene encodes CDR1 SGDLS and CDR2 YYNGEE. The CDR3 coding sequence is TGTGCCAGCAGCGTGACTAGCGGGACCGGGGAGCTGTTTTTT. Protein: CASSVTSGTGELFF.

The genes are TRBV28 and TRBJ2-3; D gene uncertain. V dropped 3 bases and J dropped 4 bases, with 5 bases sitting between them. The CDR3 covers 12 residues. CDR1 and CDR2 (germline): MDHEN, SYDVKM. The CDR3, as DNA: TGTGCCAGCAGTTTTGTCCCAGATACGCAGTATTTT. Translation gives CASSFVPDTQYF.

The CDR3 sequence is CASSKSYEQYF. The CDR3, as DNA: TGTGCCAGCAGCAAATCCTACGAGCAGTACTTC. V gene TRBV7-9 combines with J gene TRBJ2-7, with D hard to call. Trimming took off 5 bases at V and 1 base at J, with 3 bases between the two ends. There are 11 residues in the CDR3. The germline CDR1 and CDR2 sequences are SEHNR and FQNEAQ (reference sequence).

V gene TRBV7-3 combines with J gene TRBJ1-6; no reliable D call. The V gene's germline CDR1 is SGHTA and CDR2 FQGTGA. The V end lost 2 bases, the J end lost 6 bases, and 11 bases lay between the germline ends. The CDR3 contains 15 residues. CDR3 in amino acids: CASSLEGRTNSPLHF. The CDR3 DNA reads TGTGCCAGCAGCTTAGAGGGCAGGACTAATTCACCCCTCCACTTT.

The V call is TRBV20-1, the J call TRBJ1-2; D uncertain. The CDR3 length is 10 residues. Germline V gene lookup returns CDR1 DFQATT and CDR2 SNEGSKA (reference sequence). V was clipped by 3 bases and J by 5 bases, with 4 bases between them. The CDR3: CSARAYGYTF. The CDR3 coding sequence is TGCAGTGCTAGGGCGTATGGCTACACCTTC.

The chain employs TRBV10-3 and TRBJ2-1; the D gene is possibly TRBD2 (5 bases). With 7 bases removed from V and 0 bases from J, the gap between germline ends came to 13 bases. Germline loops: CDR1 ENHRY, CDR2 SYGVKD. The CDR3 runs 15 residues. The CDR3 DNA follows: TGTGCCATCAAGGCAATTGGGAGCTCCTACAATGAGCAGTTCTTC. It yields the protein CAIKAIGSSYNEQFF.

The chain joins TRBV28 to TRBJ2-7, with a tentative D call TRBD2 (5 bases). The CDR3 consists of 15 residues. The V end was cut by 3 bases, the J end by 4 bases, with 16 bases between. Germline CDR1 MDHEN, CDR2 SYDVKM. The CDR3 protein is CASSLFGVLLYEQYF. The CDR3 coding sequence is TGTGCCAGCAGTTTGTTCGGGGTACTCCTGTACGAGCAGTACTTC.

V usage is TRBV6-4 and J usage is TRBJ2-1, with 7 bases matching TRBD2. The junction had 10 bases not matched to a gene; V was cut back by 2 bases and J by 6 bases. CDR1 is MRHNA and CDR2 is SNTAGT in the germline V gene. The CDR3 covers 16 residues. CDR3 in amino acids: CASSDGVAGYGNEQFF. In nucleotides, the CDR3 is TGTGCCAGCAGTGACGGGGTAGCGGGTTACGGCAATGAGCAGTTCTTC.

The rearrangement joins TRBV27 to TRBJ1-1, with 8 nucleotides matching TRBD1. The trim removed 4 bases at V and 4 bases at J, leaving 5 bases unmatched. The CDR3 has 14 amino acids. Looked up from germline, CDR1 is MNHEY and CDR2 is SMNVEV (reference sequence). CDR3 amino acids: CASSYRGGATEAFF. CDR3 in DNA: TGTGCCAGCAGTTACAGGGGGGGGGCCACTGAAGCTTTCTTT.

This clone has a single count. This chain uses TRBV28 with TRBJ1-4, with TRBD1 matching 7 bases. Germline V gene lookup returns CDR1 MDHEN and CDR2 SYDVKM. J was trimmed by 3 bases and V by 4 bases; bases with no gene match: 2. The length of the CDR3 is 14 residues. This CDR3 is CASSSGQANEKLFF. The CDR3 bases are TGTGCCAGCAGTTCCGGACAGGCTAATGAAAAACTGTTTTTT.

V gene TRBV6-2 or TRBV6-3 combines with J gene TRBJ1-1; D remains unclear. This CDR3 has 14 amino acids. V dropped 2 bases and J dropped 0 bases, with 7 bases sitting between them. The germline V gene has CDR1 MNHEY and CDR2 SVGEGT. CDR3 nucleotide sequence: TGTGCCAGCAGTTACAAGGTGTTGAACACTGAAGCTTTCTTT. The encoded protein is CASSYKVLNTEAFF.

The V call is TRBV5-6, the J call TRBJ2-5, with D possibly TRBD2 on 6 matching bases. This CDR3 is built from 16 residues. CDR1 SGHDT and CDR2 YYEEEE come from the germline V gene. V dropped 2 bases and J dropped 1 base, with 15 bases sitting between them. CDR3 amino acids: CASSFTPGGIQETQYF. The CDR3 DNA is TGTGCCAGCAGCTTTACCCCTGGCGGGATCCAAGAGACCCAGTACTTC.

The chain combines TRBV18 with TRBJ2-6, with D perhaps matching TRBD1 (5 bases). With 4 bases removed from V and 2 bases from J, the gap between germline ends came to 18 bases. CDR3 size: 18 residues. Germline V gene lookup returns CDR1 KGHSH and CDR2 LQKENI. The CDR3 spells CASSHRQGWSTGANVLTF. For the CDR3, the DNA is TGTGCCAGCTCACACCGGCAGGGATGGAGCACTGGGGCCAACGTCCTGACTTTC.

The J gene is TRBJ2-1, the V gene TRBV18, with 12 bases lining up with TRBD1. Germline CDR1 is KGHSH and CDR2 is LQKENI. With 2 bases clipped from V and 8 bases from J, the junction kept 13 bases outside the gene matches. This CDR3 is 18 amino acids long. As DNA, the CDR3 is TGTGCCAGCTCACCAGTAGCACCGGGACAGGGGGCGAGGGATGAGCAGTTCTTC. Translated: CASSPVAPGQGARDEQFF.

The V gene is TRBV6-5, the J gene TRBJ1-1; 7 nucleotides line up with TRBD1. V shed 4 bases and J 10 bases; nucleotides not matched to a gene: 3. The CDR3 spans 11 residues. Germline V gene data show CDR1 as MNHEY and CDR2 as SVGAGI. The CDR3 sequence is CASSSQGGAFF. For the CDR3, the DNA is TGTGCCAGCAGTTCGCAGGGGGGAGCTTTCTTT.

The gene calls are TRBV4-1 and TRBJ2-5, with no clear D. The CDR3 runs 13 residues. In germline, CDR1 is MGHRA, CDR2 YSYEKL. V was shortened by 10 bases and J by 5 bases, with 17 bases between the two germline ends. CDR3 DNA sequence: TGCGCCACGGCGGTCGGCGTAGGGGAGACCCAGTACTTC. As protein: CATAVGVGETQYF.

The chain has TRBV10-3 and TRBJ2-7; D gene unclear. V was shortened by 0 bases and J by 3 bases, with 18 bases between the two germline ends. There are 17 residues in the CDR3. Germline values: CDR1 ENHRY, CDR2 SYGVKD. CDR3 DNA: TGTGCCATCAGTGAGTCTACCCTCGGCAGCATTTACTACGAGCAGTACTTC. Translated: CAISESTLGSIYYEQYF.

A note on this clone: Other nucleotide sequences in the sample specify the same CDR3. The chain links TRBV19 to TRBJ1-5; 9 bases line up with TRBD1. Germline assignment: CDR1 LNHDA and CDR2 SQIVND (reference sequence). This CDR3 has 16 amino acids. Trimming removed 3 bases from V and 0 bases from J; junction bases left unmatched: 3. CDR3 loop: CASSIGTGYSNQPQHF. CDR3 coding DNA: TGTGCCAGTAGTATTGGGACAGGGTATAGCAATCAGCCCCAGCATTTT.

CDR3: CASSPAAGNSPLHF. CDR3 sequence (DNA): TGTGCCAGCAGCCCCGCGGCGGGTAATTCACCCCTCCACTTT. The chain combines TRBV3-1 (or the pseudogene TRBV3-2) with TRBJ1-6; D remains ambiguous. The V and J ends lost 4 bases and 6 bases respectively, with 10 bases between them. CDR3 length: 14 amino acids. Germline values: CDR1 LGHDT, CDR2 YNNKEL (reference sequence).